The clone carrying this T cell receptor beta chain was seen ten or more times. These data originate in a study of T cells in Graves' hyperthyroidism and ophthalmopathy. Active moderate-to-severe ophthalmopathy, Clinical Activity Score at least 3, NOSPECS at least 4, under 3 months' duration. Amplification yielded TCR beta CDR3 regions, with RNA transcripts as the source. Carried out on the TCR CDR3, a first-round RT-PCR used the HTBI primer set. TCRdb itself ran the multiplex PCR reads through MiXCR, one entry per CDR3 protein. The repertoire holds approximately 610,000 distinct CDR3 sequences, about 14% seen once, with about 4% in the top ten. The CDR3 runs 15 residues. V lost 4 bases and J 2 bases, leaving 14 bases between the germline ends. Per the germline V gene, CDR1 is MDHEN and CDR2 is SYDVKM.

The specimen was blood. This chain connects TRBV28 to TRBJ1-2, with D unclear. This TCR derives from a middle-aged woman with Graves' ophthalmopathy. CDR3 coding DNA: TGTGCCAGCAGTTGGGGAGGGTACACAAACTATGGCTACACCTTC. Translated, it gives CASSWGGYTNYGYTF.